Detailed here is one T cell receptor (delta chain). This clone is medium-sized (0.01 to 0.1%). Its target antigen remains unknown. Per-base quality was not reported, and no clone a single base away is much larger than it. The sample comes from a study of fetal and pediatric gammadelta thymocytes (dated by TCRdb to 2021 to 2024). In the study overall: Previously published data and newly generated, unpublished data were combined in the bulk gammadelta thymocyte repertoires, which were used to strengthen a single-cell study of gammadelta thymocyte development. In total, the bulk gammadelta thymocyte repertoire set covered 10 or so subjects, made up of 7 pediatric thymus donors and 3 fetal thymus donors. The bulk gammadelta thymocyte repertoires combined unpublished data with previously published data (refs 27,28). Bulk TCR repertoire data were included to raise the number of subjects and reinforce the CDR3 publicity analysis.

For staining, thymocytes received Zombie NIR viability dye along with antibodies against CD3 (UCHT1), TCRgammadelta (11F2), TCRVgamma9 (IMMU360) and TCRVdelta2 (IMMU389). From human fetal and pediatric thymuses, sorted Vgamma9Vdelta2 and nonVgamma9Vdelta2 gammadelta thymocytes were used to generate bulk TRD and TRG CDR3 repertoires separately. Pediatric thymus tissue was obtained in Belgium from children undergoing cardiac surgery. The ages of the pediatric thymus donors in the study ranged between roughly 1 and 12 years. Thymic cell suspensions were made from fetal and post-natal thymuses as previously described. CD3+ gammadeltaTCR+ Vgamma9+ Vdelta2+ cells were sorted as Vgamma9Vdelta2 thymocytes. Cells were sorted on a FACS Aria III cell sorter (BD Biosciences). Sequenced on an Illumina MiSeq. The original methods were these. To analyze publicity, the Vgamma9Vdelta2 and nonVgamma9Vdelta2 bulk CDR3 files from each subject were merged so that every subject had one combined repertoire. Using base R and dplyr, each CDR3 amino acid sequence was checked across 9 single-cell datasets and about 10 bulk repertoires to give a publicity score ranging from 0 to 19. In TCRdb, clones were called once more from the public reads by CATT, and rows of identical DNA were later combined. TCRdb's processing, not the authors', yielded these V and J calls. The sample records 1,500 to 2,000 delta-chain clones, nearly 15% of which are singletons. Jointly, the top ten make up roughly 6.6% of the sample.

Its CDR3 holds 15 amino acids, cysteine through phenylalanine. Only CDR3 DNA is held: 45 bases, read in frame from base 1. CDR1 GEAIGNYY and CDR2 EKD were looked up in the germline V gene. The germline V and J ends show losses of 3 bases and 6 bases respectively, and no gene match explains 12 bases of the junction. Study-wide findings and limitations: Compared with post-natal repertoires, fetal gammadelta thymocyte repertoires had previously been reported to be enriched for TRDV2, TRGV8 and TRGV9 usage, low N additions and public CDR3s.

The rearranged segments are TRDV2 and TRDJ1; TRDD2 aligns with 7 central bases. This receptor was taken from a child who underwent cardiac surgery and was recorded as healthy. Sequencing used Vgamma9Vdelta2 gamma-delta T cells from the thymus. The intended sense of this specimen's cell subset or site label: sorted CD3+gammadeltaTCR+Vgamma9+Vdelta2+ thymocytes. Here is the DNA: TGTGCCTGTGACTCCGGTTCCTACGGAGCCTATAAACTCATCTTT. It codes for CACDSGSYGAYKLIF.